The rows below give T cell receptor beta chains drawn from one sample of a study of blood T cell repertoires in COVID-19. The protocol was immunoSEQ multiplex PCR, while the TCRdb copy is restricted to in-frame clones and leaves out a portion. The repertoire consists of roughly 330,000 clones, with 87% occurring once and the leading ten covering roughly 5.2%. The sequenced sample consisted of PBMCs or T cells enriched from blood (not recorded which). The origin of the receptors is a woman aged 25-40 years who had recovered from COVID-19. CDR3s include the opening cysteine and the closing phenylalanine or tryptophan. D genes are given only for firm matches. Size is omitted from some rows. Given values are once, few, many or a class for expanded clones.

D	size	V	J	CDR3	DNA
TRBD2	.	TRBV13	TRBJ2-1	CASSLDGGADEQFF	TGTGCCAGCAGCTTAGACGGGGGGGCCGATGAGCAGTTCTTC
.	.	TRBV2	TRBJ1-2	CASSELGGYGYTF	TGTGCCAGCAGTGAATTAGGAGGCTATGGCTACACCTTC
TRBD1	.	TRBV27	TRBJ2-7	CASHRGSGEQYF	TGTGCCAGCCACAGGGGCAGCGGCGAGCAGTACTTC
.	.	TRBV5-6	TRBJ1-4	CASSLRTPEKLFF	TGTGCCAGCAGCTTGCGGACACCAGAAAAACTGTTTTTT
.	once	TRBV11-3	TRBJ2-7	CASSPGPSSSYEQYF	TGTGCCAGCAGCCCAGGGCCCTCGAGCTCCTACGAGCAGTACTTC
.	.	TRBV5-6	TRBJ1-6	CASSFFAVVSSYNSPLHF	TGTGCCAGCAGCTTCTTCGCCGTGGTGAGCTCCTATAATTCACCCCTCCACTTT
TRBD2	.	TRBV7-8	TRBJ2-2	CASSFIAGAGELFF	TGTGCCAGCAGCTTCATCGCGGGGGCCGGGGAGCTGTTTTTT
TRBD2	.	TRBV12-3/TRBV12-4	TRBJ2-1	CAVASGGNEQFF	TGTGCGGTGGCTAGCGGAGGGAATGAGCAGTTCTTC
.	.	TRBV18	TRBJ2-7	CASSPTVDEQYF	TGTGCCAGCTCACCGACAGTAGACGAGCAGTACTTC
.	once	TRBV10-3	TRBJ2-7	CAISDVGAEQYF	TGTGCCATCAGTGACGTAGGGGCCGAGCAGTACTTC
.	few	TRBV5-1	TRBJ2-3	CASSLGVRVSTDTQYF	TGCGCCAGCAGCTTGGGGGTCAGGGTTAGCACAGATACGCAGTATTTT
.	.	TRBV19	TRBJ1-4	CASSIDRGLDEKLFF	TGTGCCAGTAGTATAGATCGGGGATTGGACGAAAAACTGTTTTTT
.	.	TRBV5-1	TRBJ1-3	CASSWGTFGNTIYF	TGCGCCAGCAGCTGGGGGACTTTTGGAAACACCATATATTTT
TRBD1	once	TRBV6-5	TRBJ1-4	CASSSTGGGREKLFF	TGTGCCAGCAGCTCGACAGGGGGCGGTCGTGAAAAACTGTTTTTT
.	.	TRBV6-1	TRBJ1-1	CASSDTLNTEAFF	TGTGCCAGCAGTGACACATTGAACACTGAAGCTTTCTTT
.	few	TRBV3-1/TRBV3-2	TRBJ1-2	CASSRGEVPNYGYTF	TGTGCCAGCAGCCGCGGGGAGGTTCCTAACTATGGCTACACCTTC
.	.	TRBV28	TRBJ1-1	CASRGPMNTEAFF	TGTGCCAGCAGGGGCCCCATGAACACTGAAGCTTTCTTT
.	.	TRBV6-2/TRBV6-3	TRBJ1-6	CASSYGGSGTYNSPLHF	TGTGCCAGCAGTTACGGCGGGTCTGGAACCTATAATTCACCCCTCCACTTT
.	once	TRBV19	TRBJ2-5	CASSPGNKETQYF	TGTGCCAGTAGCCCCGGGAATAAAGAGACCCAGTACTTC
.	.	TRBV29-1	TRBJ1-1	CIASGHMNTEAFF	TGCATCGCCTCTGGCCACATGAACACTGAAGCTTTCTTT
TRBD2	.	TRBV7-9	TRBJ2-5	CASSWTPGLAGGETQYF	TGTGCCAGCAGCTGGACACCGGGACTAGCTGGCGGAGAGACCCAGTACTTC
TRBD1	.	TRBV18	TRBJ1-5	CASSPSGQGNQPQHF	TGTGCCAGCTCACCGTCTGGACAGGGGAATCAGCCCCAGCATTTT
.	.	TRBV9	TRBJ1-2	CASSASQQRHGYTF	TGTGCCAGCAGCGCATCACAGCAAAGGCATGGCTACACCTTC
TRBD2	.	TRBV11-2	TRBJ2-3	CASSLGAGSTDTQYF	TGTGCCAGCAGCTTAGGAGCGGGGAGCACAGATACGCAGTATTTT
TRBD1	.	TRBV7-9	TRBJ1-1	CASSFGRQGNTEAFF	TGTGCCAGCAGCTTTGGACGACAGGGGAACACTGAAGCTTTCTTT
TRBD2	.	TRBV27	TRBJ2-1	CASSSGTSGGGYNEQFF	TGTGCCAGCAGTTCCGGGACTAGCGGGGGGGGATACAATGAGCAGTTCTTC
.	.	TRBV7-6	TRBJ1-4	CASSLRESEKLFF	TGTGCCAGCAGCTTAAGGGAGTCGGAGAAACTGTTTTTT
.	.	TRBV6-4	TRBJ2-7	CASFDISYEQYF	TGTGCCAGCTTTGACATCTCTTACGAGCAGTACTTC
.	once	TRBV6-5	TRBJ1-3	CASSFREDSGNTIYF	TGTGCCAGCAGTTTCAGGGAGGACTCTGGAAACACCATATATTTT
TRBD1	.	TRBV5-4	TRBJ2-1	CASSLRGREVDEQFF	TGTGCCAGCAGCTTGAGGGGGCGTGAGGTCGATGAGCAGTTCTTC
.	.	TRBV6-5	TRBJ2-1	CASSYGDWKYNEQFF	TGTGCCAGCAGCTACGGGGACTGGAAGTACAATGAGCAGTTCTTC
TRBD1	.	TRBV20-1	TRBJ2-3	CSASRTAGGRADTQYF	TGCAGTGCTAGTCGGACCGCAGGGGGCCGCGCAGATACGCAGTATTTT
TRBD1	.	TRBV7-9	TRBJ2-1	CASSPTGGTYNEQFF	TGTGCCAGCAGCCCTACAGGGGGGACCTACAATGAGCAGTTCTTC
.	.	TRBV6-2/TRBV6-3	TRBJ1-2	CASSYPRWGGHGYTF	TGTGCCAGCAGTTACCCCCGCTGGGGGGGCCATGGCTACACCTTC
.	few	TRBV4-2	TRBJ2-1	CASSQEAGWSVNEQFF	TGTGCCAGCAGCCAAGAAGCAGGGTGGTCGGTGAATGAGCAGTTCTTC
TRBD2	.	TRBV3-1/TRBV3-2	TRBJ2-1	CASSQDSGFWGGNEQFF	TGTGCCAGCAGCCAAGATTCCGGGTTTTGGGGGGGTAATGAGCAGTTCTTC
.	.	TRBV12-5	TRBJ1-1	CASGLAPTVMNTEAFF	TGTGCTAGTGGTTTGGCCCCCACAGTTATGAACACTGAAGCTTTCTTT
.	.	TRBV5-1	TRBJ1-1	CASSVDSNTEAFF	TGCGCCAGCAGTGTTGACTCGAACACTGAAGCTTTCTTT
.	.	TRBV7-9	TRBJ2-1	CASSSPRQTKQFF	TGTGCCAGCAGCTCCCCGCGGCAGACTAAGCAGTTCTTC
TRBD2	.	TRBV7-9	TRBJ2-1	CASSPLAGGTSYNEQFF	TGTGCCAGCAGCCCACTAGCGGGGGGCACCTCCTACAATGAGCAGTTCTTC
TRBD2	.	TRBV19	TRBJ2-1	CASTLELAGHNEQFF	TGTGCCAGTACCCTGGAATTAGCGGGTCACAATGAGCAGTTCTTC
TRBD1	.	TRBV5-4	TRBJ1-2	CASSAGTGEGYTF	TGTGCCAGCAGCGCAGGGACAGGAGAAGGCTACACCTTC